These 12 T cell receptor beta chains were sequenced from one sample in a study of cytomegalovirus exposure and HLA in healthy donors. 60 Vbeta and 13 Jbeta primers were used in PCR. Some clones are missing from TCRdb's copy, which holds only in-frame ones; the method was immunoSEQ multiplex PCR. The sample lists 90,000 or so clones, around 76% occurring once. The sample was PBMCs. These receptors originate from a man aged 25 to 40 in good health and CMV-seropositive.

The chain links TRBV4-1 to TRBJ2-7; D possibly corresponds to TRBD1 (5 bases). The V gene's germline CDR1 is MGHRA and CDR2 YSYEKL. The CDR3 totals 13 residues. V lost 3 bases, J lost 8 bases, and 14 bases lay in between. Here the CDR3 DNA reads TGCGCCAGCAGCCATCCTCCAGGGCAACAGCAGTACTTC. Its protein product is CASSHPPGQQQYF.

This chain uses TRBV6-5 with TRBJ2-5; 11 bases agree with TRBD2. With V trimmed by 6 bases and J by 5 bases, 8 bases remained unmatched. Germline CDR1 reads MNHEY; CDR2 reads SVGAGI. CDR3 length: 15 amino acids. Here the CDR3 reads CASSLLAGEYETQYF. The CDR3 coding sequence is TGTGCCAGCAGCTTACTAGCGGGGGAGTATGAGACCCAGTACTTC.

V gene TRBV6-1 combines with J gene TRBJ1-6; D perhaps matches TRBD1 (5 bases). The V gene's germline CDR1 is MNHNS and CDR2 SASEGT. The CDR3 totals 16 residues. Trimming cost V 0 bases and J 7 bases, with 13 bases left between them. The CDR3 is CASSEAGRLGNSPLHF. The DNA of the CDR3 is TGTGCCAGCAGTGAAGCGGGGCGCCTGGGGAATTCACCCCTCCACTTT.

J is TRBJ2-7 and V is TRBV7-6; 8 bases match TRBD1. Germline lookup yields CDR1 SGHVS and CDR2 FNYEAQ. After removal of 5 bases from V and 2 bases from J, the junction contained 8 bases not matched to a gene. This CDR3 is 15 amino acids long. CDR3 protein: CASSQAGTGAYEQYF. In nucleotides, the CDR3 is TGTGCCAGCAGCCAAGCCGGGACAGGAGCCTACGAGCAGTACTTC.

This clone was observed a single time. Germline is not matched at one junction end, which may reflect a read error. The J gene is TRBJ2-7, the V gene TRBV7-9, with 7 bases matching TRBD2. CDR1 and CDR2 (germline): SEHNR, FQNEAQ (reference sequence). This CDR3 region has 15 residues. CDR3 in DNA: TGTTCCAGCAGCGGGGAGCGGGGCTTTGCCTACGAGCAGTACTTC. Translated: CSSSGERGFAYEQYF.

V and J are TRBV2 and TRBJ2-2, with TRBD2 identical over 7 bases. The CDR3 runs 12 residues. Germline values: CDR1 SNHLY, CDR2 FYNNEI. The CDR3 protein is CATLAVTGELFF. CDR3 bases: TGTGCGACTCTAGCGGTCACCGGGGAGCTGTTTTTT.

The rearrangement uses TRBV4-3 and TRBJ1-5; D remains unclear. Per germline, CDR1 LGHNA and CDR2 YSLEER. The germline V and J ends were trimmed by 0 bases and 7 bases, with 10 bases remaining between them. CDR3 length: 14 amino acids. DNA of the CDR3: TGCGCCAGCAGCCAAGAAGTCGCGGGGCAGCCCCAGCATTTT. Encoded protein: CASSQEVAGQPQHF.

The chain carries TRBV7-9 and TRBJ2-5; perhaps TRBD2 as D (7 bases). Trimming removed 3 bases at V and 0 bases at J, with 17 bases between. Germline CDR1 SEHNR, CDR2 FQNEAQ (reference sequence). The CDR3 runs 17 residues. The CDR3: CASSLRGGGANQETQYF. For the CDR3, the DNA is TGTGCCAGCAGCTTGAGGGGGGGAGGGGCGAACCAAGAGACCCAGTACTTC.

This sequence joins TRBV19 and TRBJ2-2; 8 nucleotides match TRBD2. Per germline, CDR1 LNHDA and CDR2 SQIVND (reference sequence). Trimming cost V 1 base and J 4 bases; bases outside gene matches: 2. This CDR3 region has 15 residues. CDR3 in amino acids: CASSIAGGPTGELFF. In nucleotides, the CDR3 is TGTGCCAGTAGTATAGCGGGGGGGCCCACCGGGGAGCTGTTTTTT.

The gene calls are TRBV30 and TRBJ1-1; D is possibly TRBD1 (6 bases). Germline V lookup: CDR1 GTSNPN, CDR2 SVGIG (reference sequence). Trimming removed 5 bases at V and 1 base at J, with 11 bases between. This CDR3 has 13 amino acids. CDR3 in amino acids: CAWASQGNTEAFF. The CDR3 DNA is TGTGCCTGGGCTTCACAGGGGAACACTGAAGCTTTCTTT.

V gene TRBV5-4 combines with J gene TRBJ1-2; the match to TRBD1 covers 9 bases. This CDR3 comprises 14 residues. Trimming at V came to 0 bases and at J to 6 bases, leaving 3 bases not matched to a gene. Germline V gives CDR1 SGHNT, CDR2 YYREEE (reference sequence). CDR3 DNA: TGTGCCAGCAGCTTGGGGGACAGGGAGGATGGCTACACCTTC. Amino acids: CASSLGDREDGYTF.

CDR3 DNA: TGTGCCAGCAGCTCCCCCCCGGTTATAACGCAGTATTTT. This sequence encodes CASSSPPVITQYF. The chain recombines TRBV7-2 with TRBJ2-3; D is unresolved. Germline loops: CDR1 SGHTA, CDR2 FQGNSA. The CDR3 length is 13 residues. Trimming took 4 bases from V and 9 from J, leaving 14 bases between them. The whole variable domain, filled in from reference TRBV7-2 and TRBJ2-3, reads GAGVSQSPSNKVTEKGKDVELRCDPISGHTALYWYRQSLGQGLEFLIYFQGNSAPDKSGLPSDRFSAERTGGSVSTLTIQRTQQEDSAVYLCASSSPPVITQYFGPGTRLTVL.